This T cell receptor beta chain emerged from a study of regulatory T cells in long-lasting Graves disease. Broader study findings: Blood alone, not thyroid tissue, was studied.

The CDR3 loop spans 13 amino acids. Germline trimming cut 6 bases from V and 7 bases from J; bases unmatched to any gene: 6. The germline V gene encodes CDR1 MNHNS and CDR2 SASEGT. Building the TCR beta libraries relied on iRepertoire HTBI primers, and CDR3 regions underwent Arm-PCR. TCRdb re-called the multiplex PCR reads through MiXCR, storing one row per CDR3 protein. The sample contains hundreds of thousands of distinct CDR3 sequences, 15% to 20% of which appear only once. Turning to this clonotype: Antigen: not known.

Time point described: newly diagnosed GD, antithyroid drugs for less than 3 months. Isolated PBMC RNA provided the starting material for the TCR library. These same records also appear under a second study, on T cells in Graves' hyperthyroidism and ophthalmopathy.

Material: peripheral blood mononuclear cells (PBMCs), obtained at new diagnosis, from a patient treated with antithyroid drugs. The chain joins TRBV6-1 to TRBJ1-2; 9 bases agree with TRBD1. This TCR derives from a middle-aged woman with Graves disease. The CDR3 nucleotides are TGTGCCAGCAGGCCACAGGGGGCTTTTGGCTACACCTTC. Amino acid sequence: CASRPQGAFGYTF.